This entry concerns a single T cell receptor (beta chain). Its antigen is as yet unknown. This specimen comes from a study of PD-1 blockade in classical Hodgkin lymphoma. Assay used: immunoSEQ multiplex PCR; TCRdb lists only in-frame clones, some missing. The repertoire has about 51,000 clones, approximately 80% of them found once; the top ten carry around 19%. Study results and caveats: CD4+ TCR diversity, unlike CD8+, climbed significantly by C4D1.

Time point of the sample: cycle 4 day 1 (C4D1), after 5 to 7 weeks of nivolumab. Patients all relapsed after autologous stem cell transplantation, and there was variation in brentuximab vedotin exposure. Source: peripheral blood mononuclear cells (PBMCs), taken before the fourth cycle of nivolumab. The sequence came from a human donor with classical Hodgkin lymphoma.

The CDR3 sequence: CASSTSTSGAYTQYF. The CDR3 coding sequence is TGTGCCAGCAGTACCTCTACTAGCGGTGCTTATACGCAGTATTTT. This chain connects TRBV6-1 to TRBJ2-3; 8 bases align to TRBD2. This CDR3 spans 15 amino acids. Germline CDR1 and CDR2: MNHNS and SASEGT. V trimming: 5 bases; J trimming: 7 bases; junction bases outside the gene matches: 11.